This passage covers 26 T cell receptor beta chains from one sample sequenced in a study of blood T cell repertoires in COVID-19. The assay was immunoSEQ multiplex PCR, and TCRdb's table has in-frame clones only and misses some. The sample lists 55,000 to 75,000 clones, approximately 86% occurring once. Sequenced input: peripheral blood. Receptors were obtained from a man aged 50-60 years with acute or convalescent COVID-19.

This chain uses TRBV7-3 with TRBJ2-3; TRBD1 matches 7 bases. V lost 0 bases to trimming and J lost 4 bases; unmatched junction nucleotides: 19. The CDR3 spans 20 residues. Germline loops: CDR1 SGHTA, CDR2 FQGTGA. The CDR3: CASSLTALDRVGLIPDTQYF. CDR3 DNA sequence: TGTGCCAGCAGCTTAACGGCCCTAGACAGGGTCGGCCTAATACCAGATACGCAGTATTTT. Based on the CDR3 plus reference TRBV7-3 and TRBJ2-3, the full variable domain is GAGVSQTPSNKVTEKGKYVELRCDPISGHTALYWYRQSLGQGPEFLIYFQGTGAADDSGLPNDRFFAVRPEGSVSTLKIQRTERGDSAVYLCASSLTALDRVGLIPDTQYFGPGTRLTVL.

The chain has TRBV12-3 or TRBV12-4 and TRBJ2-3; no clear D. The germline V and J ends were trimmed by 8 bases and 3 bases, with 9 bases remaining between them. The CDR3 has 12 residues. This chain's CDR3 is CASGVGTDTQYF. Here the CDR3 DNA reads TGTGCCAGCGGTGTCGGGACAGATACGCAGTATTTT.

This clone appeared a few times. This chain uses TRBV19 with TRBJ2-4; D is unresolved. From germline, CDR1 is LNHDA and CDR2 SQIVND (reference sequence). V was trimmed by 6 bases and J by 5 bases, leaving 8 bases between them. The CDR3 spans 12 residues. The CDR3 nucleotides are TGTGCCAGTAGGGAGAGCGAAAACATTCAGTACTTC. It is translated as CASRESENIQYF.

This clone appeared a few times. The rearrangement joins TRBV11-3 to TRBJ1-2; TRBD1 agrees at 10 bases. The CDR3 is made up of 13 amino acids. With V trimmed by 3 bases and J by 6 bases, 1 base remained unmatched. Germline V CDR1 and CDR2: SGHNT, YENEEA. CDR3 sequence reads: CASSLGTGDGYTF. CDR3 nucleotides: TGTGCCAGCAGCTTGGGGACAGGGGATGGCTACACCTTC.

In this sample, this clone turned up a few times. The chain carries TRBV7-9 and TRBJ1-1; D is unresolved. The CDR3 length is 12 residues. The V end lost 8 bases, the J end lost 5 bases, and 12 bases lay between the germline ends. The germline V gene has CDR1 SEHNR and CDR2 FQNEAQ (reference sequence). The CDR3: CASGGRSTEAFF. CDR3 coding DNA: TGTGCCAGCGGCGGGCGATCAACTGAAGCTTTCTTT.

V usage is TRBV28 and J usage is TRBJ2-5, with 8 bases identical to TRBD2. This CDR3 spans 15 amino acids. V lost 3 bases and J lost 3; bases outside the gene matches: 6. The germline gives CDR1 MDHEN, CDR2 SYDVKM. The chain's CDR3 is CASSFLYSGEETQYF. CDR3 nucleotide sequence: TGTGCCAGCAGTTTCCTCTATAGCGGGGAAGAGACCCAGTACTTC.

The chain couples TRBV7-3 to TRBJ2-3, with 7 bases that match TRBD1. V was pared by 4 bases and J by 2 bases, with 6 bases of the junction left unmatched. The germline gives CDR1 SGHTA, CDR2 FQGTGA. This CDR3 has 15 residues. The CDR3 here is CASSSVTGHTDTQYF. The CDR3 DNA reads TGTGCCAGCAGCTCAGTGACAGGGCACACAGATACGCAGTATTTT. Full variable domain (remainder filled in from reference TRBV7-3 and TRBJ2-3): GAGVSQTPSNKVTEKGKYVELRCDPISGHTALYWYRQSLGQGPEFLIYFQGTGAADDSGLPNDRFFAVRPEGSVSTLKIQRTERGDSAVYLCASSSVTGHTDTQYFGPGTRLTVL.

The chain is built from TRBV2 and TRBJ1-5; weak D call: TRBD1 (5 bases). The CDR3 runs to 12 residues. V lost 8 bases and J lost 4, with 9 bases in between. Germline assignment: CDR1 SNHLY and CDR2 FYNNEI. CDR3 bases: TGTGCCAGCCAGGGTGGGAATCAGCCCCAGCATTTT. Amino acid sequence: CASQGGNQPQHF.

V and J are TRBV30 and TRBJ1-4; 7 bases match TRBD1. Germline CDR1 is GTSNPN and CDR2 is SVGIG (reference sequence). CDR3 length equals 14 residues. Trimming removed 8 bases from V and 0 bases from J; junction bases left unmatched: 6. In nucleotides, the CDR3 is TGTGCCCGGGACAGCCTTGCAACTAATGAAAAACTGTTTTTT. Translated: CARDSLATNEKLFF.

The chain is built from TRBV9 and TRBJ2-7, with 8 positions matching TRBD1. V gave up 4 bases and J gave up 2 bases; unmatched junction bases: 8. CDR1 SGDLS and CDR2 YYNGEE come from the germline V gene. There are 15 residues in the CDR3. CDR3 sequence reads: CASSISDRATYEQYF. The CDR3 DNA is TGTGCCAGCAGCATCTCGGACAGGGCTACCTACGAGCAGTACTTC.

The chain has TRBV6-1 and TRBJ1-1; possibly TRBD1 for D (5 bases). Germline V gene data show CDR1 as MNHNS and CDR2 as SASEGT. The V and J ends lost 1 base and 2 bases respectively, with 8 bases between them. CDR3 length equals 14 residues. The CDR3, as DNA: TGTGCCAGCAGTGAAGGACAGAGAAACACTGAAGCTTTCTTT. Protein: CASSEGQRNTEAFF.

J is TRBJ1-5 and V is TRBV28; D is uncertain. Between the trimmed V and J ends, which lost 6 bases and 3 bases, there was a span of 9 bases. There are 13 residues in the CDR3. Germline CDR1 MDHEN, CDR2 SYDVKM. CDR3 amino acids: CASRGRANQPQHF. CDR3 sequence (DNA): TGTGCCAGCAGAGGGCGGGCCAATCAGCCCCAGCATTTT.

The rearrangement uses TRBV19 and TRBJ2-6, with D possibly matching TRBD2 (6 bases). The CDR3 covers 14 residues. The germline gives CDR1 LNHDA, CDR2 SQIVND (reference sequence). Trimming pared 10 bases from V and 2 bases from J, leaving 12 bases between. In DNA, the CDR3 is TGTGCCACGTCAGGGACTGCTGGGGCCAACGTCCTGACTTTC. This sequence encodes CATSGTAGANVLTF.

The chain combines TRBV6-6 with TRBJ1-1, with unresolved D. Trimming shortened V by 4 bases and J by 3 bases, and 9 bases separated the two germline ends. This CDR3 region has 13 residues. Germline loops: CDR1 MNHNY, CDR2 SVGAGI (reference sequence). CDR3 nucleotides: TGTGCCAGCAGTTTATTAAGCTACACTGAAGCTTTCTTT. Its protein product is CASSLLSYTEAFF.

CDR3 in amino acids: CASSQRDSSYGYTF. The CDR3 DNA reads TGTGCCAGCAGCCAAAGGGACAGCTCCTATGGCTACACCTTC. V and J are TRBV5-4 and TRBJ1-2; 7 bases agree with TRBD1. With V trimmed by 4 bases and J by 4 bases, 7 bases remained unmatched. Germline-derived CDR1 and CDR2 are SGHNT and YYREEE (reference sequence). The CDR3 covers 14 residues.

This chain uses TRBV5-5 with TRBJ1-1; D is possibly TRBD1 (6 bases). Germline CDR1 is SGHKS and CDR2 is YYEKEE (reference sequence). V was cut by 4 bases and J by 2 bases, with 12 bases left in between. The CDR3 runs 14 residues. Written as DNA, the CDR3 is TGTGCCAGCAGCCCCTGGACAGCTAACACTGAAGCTTTCTTT. Protein sequence: CASSPWTANTEAFF.

This clone was found once. The chain employs TRBV5-1 and TRBJ2-7; tentative D call: TRBD1 (6 bases). The length of the CDR3 is 15 residues. Germline CDR1 and CDR2: SGHRS and YFSETQ. Trimming stripped 4 bases from V and 7 bases from J, with 21 bases between. The CDR3 reads CASSIQGPPGGEQYF. The CDR3 region has the DNA TGCGCCAGCAGCATACAGGGTCCCCCGGGTGGAGAGCAGTACTTC.

The J gene is TRBJ2-7, the V gene TRBV19; TRBD1 aligns across 9 bases. With V trimmed by 7 bases and J by 2 bases, 3 bases remained unmatched. This CDR3 is built from 13 residues. Germline CDR1 and CDR2: LNHDA and SQIVND (reference sequence). In DNA form, the CDR3 reads TGTGCCAGTACGGACAGGGGAACCTACGAGCAGTACTTC. Its protein is CASTDRGTYEQYF.

The rearrangement uses TRBV9 and TRBJ2-1, with a possible D match to TRBD2 (6 bases). The germline gives CDR1 SGDLS, CDR2 YYNGEE. The CDR3 is made up of 13 amino acids. Trimming pared 2 bases from V and 9 bases from J, leaving 12 bases between. The chain's CDR3 is CASSVTSPGEQFF. In DNA, the CDR3 is TGTGCCAGCAGCGTTACTAGCCCGGGTGAGCAGTTCTTC. The variable domain in full, completed from reference TRBV9 and TRBJ2-1, reads DSGVTQTPKHLITATGQRVTLRCSPRSGDLSVYWYQQSLDQGLQFLIQYYNGEERAKGNILERFSAQQFPDLHSELNLSSLELGDSALYFCASSVTSPGEQFFGPGTRLTVL.

Remarks on this clone: At the DNA level, this CDR3 is encoded by other sequences in the same sample as well. V and J are TRBV9 and TRBJ2-7; D possibly corresponds to TRBD1 (6 bases). Germline CDR1 and CDR2: SGDLS and YYNGEE. The CDR3 is 15 amino acids. Trimming shortened V by 0 bases and J by 4 bases, and 14 bases separated the two germline ends. The CDR3 region has the DNA TGTGCCAGCAGCGTAGGGGCAGGGGACCGGTACGAGCAGTACTTC. Protein sequence: CASSVGAGDRYEQYF. Full variable domain (remainder filled in from reference TRBV9 and TRBJ2-7): DSGVTQTPKHLITATGQRVTLRCSPRSGDLSVYWYQQSLDQGLQFLIQYYNGEERAKGNILERFSAQQFPDLHSELNLSSLELGDSALYFCASSVGAGDRYEQYFGPGTRLTVT.

The chain couples TRBV28 to TRBJ1-2; D ambiguous. The germline V gene encodes CDR1 MDHEN and CDR2 SYDVKM. CDR3 length: 13 residues. The V gene lost 8 bases and the J gene lost 5 bases, with 15 bases spanning the gap. CDR3 in DNA: TGTGCCAGCTACACGACATTTCCGTATGGCTACACCTTC. Translation gives CASYTTFPYGYTF.

V usage is TRBV29-1 and J usage is TRBJ1-2; 7 nucleotides match TRBD1. V lost 2 bases, J lost 5 bases, and 8 bases stayed unmatched. This CDR3 region has 14 residues. The germline CDR1 and CDR2 sequences are SQVTM and ANQGSEA. CDR3 sequence reads: CSVERTTGLYGYTF. The CDR3, as DNA: TGCAGCGTTGAAAGAACGACAGGGCTTTATGGCTACACCTTC.

The chain combines TRBV5-1 with TRBJ1-4, with 8 bases that match TRBD1. This CDR3 is 16 amino acids long. V shed 3 bases and J 7 bases; nucleotides not matched to a gene: 11. CDR1 is SGHRS, CDR2 YFSETQ, per germline. The CDR3 sequence is CASSSMLTGGTEKLFF. The DNA of the CDR3 is TGCGCCAGCAGCTCCATGCTTACAGGGGGGACTGAAAAACTGTTTTTT.

The chain carries TRBV27 and TRBJ2-1; possible D gene TRBD1, 6 bases. The CDR3 is 14 residues long. The V end was cut by 6 bases, the J end by 4 bases, with 13 bases between. Germline V CDR1 and CDR2: MNHEY, SMNVEV (reference sequence). Here the CDR3 reads CASSKRTEYNEQFF. In DNA, the CDR3 is TGTGCCAGCAGCAAACGGACAGAATACAATGAGCAGTTCTTC.

The rearrangement links TRBV5-8 to TRBJ2-7, with 7 bases that match TRBD1. V was clipped by 3 bases and J by 5 bases; unmatched bases: 11. There are 15 residues in the CDR3. Germline assignment: CDR1 SGHTS and CDR2 YDEGEE. This chain's CDR3 is CASSSRQGRRNEQYF. The CDR3 nucleotides are TGTGCCAGCAGCTCCCGACAGGGACGGAGAAACGAGCAGTACTTC.

The chain recombines TRBV28 with TRBJ2-1; maybe TRBD1 (5 bases). CDR3 length equals 13 residues. V lost 6 bases, J lost 8 bases, and 14 bases lay in between. Germline values: CDR1 MDHEN, CDR2 SYDVKM. The CDR3 bases are TGTGCCAGCAGGGAACAGGATACCGATGAGCAGTTCTTC. Its protein is CASREQDTDEQFF.